These 31 T cell receptor beta chains share one sample of origin, sequenced in a study of blood T cell repertoires in COVID-19. The assay was immunoSEQ multiplex PCR, and TCRdb's table has in-frame clones only and misses some. The table has about 150,000 clones, approximately 80% seen once. Specimen: PBMCs or T cells enriched from blood (not recorded which). These TCRs come from a woman between 45 and 60 years old who had recovered from COVID-19.

The chain links TRBV11-1 to TRBJ2-3, with D perhaps matching TRBD1 (6 bases). Germline lookup yields CDR1 SGHAT and CDR2 FQDESV (reference sequence). V was shortened by 1 base and J by 3 bases, with 11 bases between the two germline ends. The CDR3 length is 15 residues. The DNA for the CDR3 is TGTGCCAGCAGCTTAGACCAGGGGCTAACAGATACGCAGTATTTT. Protein: CASSLDQGLTDTQYF.

This chain links TRBV6-5 with TRBJ2-7; 10 nucleotides line up with TRBD2. CDR1 is MNHEY and CDR2 is SVGAGI in the germline V gene. V lost 8 bases and J lost 6; bases outside the gene matches: 10. The length of the CDR3 is 14 residues. The DNA for the CDR3 is TGTGCCAGCTCGGGCCTAGCGGGAGTCGGCGAGCAGTACTTC. Translation gives CASSGLAGVGEQYF.

This sequence joins TRBV28 and TRBJ1-2; unclear D gene. V lost 4 bases and J 4 bases, leaving 13 bases between the germline ends. The CDR3 covers 14 residues. The germline gives CDR1 MDHEN, CDR2 SYDVKM. The CDR3 DNA sequence: TGTGCCAGCAGTTCTACCGGACTTTTCTATGGCTACACCTTC. Protein product: CASSSTGLFYGYTF.

This clone was picked up one time. V is TRBV27 and J is TRBJ1-5; possible D gene TRBD1, 6 bases. From germline, CDR1 is MNHEY and CDR2 SMNVEV (reference sequence). The CDR3 has 14 amino acids. V lost 6 bases and J 6 bases, leaving 15 bases between the germline ends. The CDR3 DNA is TGTGCCAGCAGCACGACAGGCCATGGTCAGCCCCAGCATTTT. Translation: CASSTTGHGQPQHF.

This clone was seen a handful of times. This chain connects TRBV18 to TRBJ2-4, with D possibly matching TRBD2 (6 bases). The V and J ends lost 2 bases and 8 bases respectively, with 13 bases between them. The CDR3 loop spans 14 amino acids. Germline lookup yields CDR1 KGHSH and CDR2 LQKENI. The CDR3 spells CASSPVNSGDIQYF. The CDR3 nucleotides read TGTGCCAGCTCACCAGTAAATAGCGGAGACATTCAGTACTTC.

Comment on this clone: One end of the junction fails to match germline, which may point to a read error. The J gene is TRBJ1-5, the V gene TRBV5-6, with D possibly TRBD1 on 6 matching bases. Germline assignment: CDR1 SGHDT and CDR2 YYEEEE. This CDR3 spans 14 amino acids. The CDR3 DNA sequence: TGTGCCCGCAGCTTGGGGGGGGGCGCGTGGCCCCAGCATTTT. Translating it yields CARSLGGGAWPQHF.

This clone showed up just a few times. The chain carries TRBV28 and TRBJ1-2; D is possibly TRBD1 (5 bases). Germline V gene sequence: CDR1 MDHEN, CDR2 SYDVKM. Trimming cost V 3 bases and J 10 bases, with 15 bases left between them. This CDR3 contains 13 residues. As DNA, the CDR3 is TGTGCCAGCAGTTTGGGGAAAAACAGGTTCTACACCTTC. It yields the protein CASSLGKNRFYTF.

V usage is TRBV2 and J usage is TRBJ1-3; no reliable D call. V was cut by 4 bases and J by 0 bases, with 7 bases left in between. The CDR3 totals 14 residues. The germline gives CDR1 SNHLY, CDR2 FYNNEI. DNA for the CDR3: TGTGCCAGCAGTGGGACTCTCTCTGGAAACACCATATATTTT. Its translation is CASSGTLSGNTIYF.

The rearrangement joins TRBV7-6 to TRBJ1-4; D perhaps matches TRBD1 (6 bases). Germline V gene sequence: CDR1 SGHVS, CDR2 FNYEAQ. CDR3 length: 16 amino acids. V shed 5 bases and J shed 7 bases, with 20 bases lying between them. Here the CDR3 reads CASSTLRGGESEKLFF. The CDR3 DNA reads TGTGCCAGCAGCACCCTCAGGGGTGGGGAGAGTGAAAAACTGTTTTTT. Filled out from reference TRBV7-6 and TRBJ1-4, the complete variable domain reads GAGVSQSPRYKVTKRGQDVALRCDPISGHVSLYWYRQALGQGPEFLTYFNYEAQQDKSGLPNDRFSAERPEGSISTLTIQRTEQRDSAMYRCASSTLRGGESEKLFFGSGTQLSVL.

This chain uses TRBV4-2 with TRBJ1-6; TRBD1 matches at 9 bases. The CDR3 consists of 15 residues. The trim removed 3 bases at V and 8 bases at J, leaving 5 bases unmatched. Germline V gene lookup returns CDR1 LGHNA and CDR2 YNFKEQ. The CDR3 region has the DNA TGTGCCAGCAGCCAGGGGACAGGGAGAGATTCACCCCTCCACTTT. It encodes CASSQGTGRDSPLHF.

This chain connects TRBV6-2 or TRBV6-3 to TRBJ2-2, with no clear D. V was cut by 5 bases and J by 1 base, with 14 bases left in between. Per germline, CDR1 MNHEY and CDR2 SVGEGT. The CDR3 contains 16 residues. DNA of the CDR3: TGTGCCAGCAGTAGCCACCAGCGCAGGAACACCGGGGAGCTGTTTTTT. This encodes CASSSHQRRNTGELFF.

This clone was seen just once. The chain is built from TRBV28 and TRBJ2-7; 11 bases are shared with TRBD2. The V segment lost 6 bases and the J segment 5 bases; nucleotides outside the gene matches: 9. CDR3 size: 15 residues. Germline CDR1 is MDHEN and CDR2 is SYDVKM. The CDR3 DNA is TGTGCCAGCAGCGAGACTAGCGGGGCGCTCCACGAGCAGTACTTC. Amino acid sequence: CASSETSGALHEQYF.

The chain links TRBV7-2 to TRBJ2-5, with no clear D. The length of the CDR3 is 15 residues. From germline, CDR1 is SGHTA and CDR2 FQGNSA. Trimming took off 5 bases at V and 0 bases at J, with 13 bases between the two ends. The DNA of the CDR3 is TGTGCCAGCAGCCCGCTCCGGAGCTACCAAGAGACCCAGTACTTC. Translating gives CASSPLRSYQETQYF.

This clone was seen just once. The V gene is TRBV7-9, the J gene TRBJ2-7, with 10 positions matching TRBD2. V was clipped by 1 base and J by 2 bases; unmatched bases: 8. The CDR3 consists of 17 residues. CDR1 is SEHNR and CDR2 is FQNEAQ in the germline V gene (reference sequence). This CDR3 is CASSLVLAGEGPYEQYF. The CDR3 DNA follows: TGTGCCAGCAGCTTAGTTCTAGCGGGAGAAGGCCCCTACGAGCAGTACTTC.

The chain couples TRBV6-1 to TRBJ1-2; a possible D gene is TRBD1 (5 bases). The CDR3 totals 14 residues. V was cut by 5 bases and J by 3 bases, with 13 bases left in between. The germline CDR1 and CDR2 sequences are MNHNS and SASEGT. The CDR3 sequence is CASSSQDFYYGYTF. The DNA of the CDR3 is TGTGCCAGCAGTTCACAGGATTTCTACTATGGCTACACCTTC.

The J gene is TRBJ2-2, the V gene TRBV29-1, with 8 positions matching TRBD2. The V segment lost 3 bases and the J segment 7 bases; nucleotides outside the gene matches: 13. Germline V gives CDR1 SQVTM, CDR2 ANQGSEA. There are 16 residues in the CDR3. The CDR3 region is CSVDSRAGGRNGELFF. The CDR3 region has the DNA TGCAGCGTTGATTCCCGGGCGGGAGGAAGGAACGGGGAGCTGTTTTTT.

V gene TRBV2 combines with J gene TRBJ1-2, with 7 bases identical to TRBD1. Germline CDR1 SNHLY, CDR2 FYNNEI. This CDR3 has 17 residues. Trimming removed 4 bases from V and 0 bases from J; junction bases left unmatched: 11. The CDR3, as DNA: TGTGCCAGCAGTGCCCATCTAGGGGGCAACACTAACTATGGCTACACCTTC. Its protein is CASSAHLGGNTNYGYTF.

CDR3 amino acids: CASSSSGGRETQYF. CDR3 nucleotides: TGCGCCAGCAGCTCATCAGGGGGACGAGAGACCCAGTACTTC. The chain links TRBV5-1 to TRBJ2-5; the match to TRBD1 covers 7 bases. CDR3 size: 14 residues. V lost 3 bases and J lost 4; bases outside the gene matches: 6. CDR1 is SGHRS and CDR2 is YFSETQ in the germline V gene.

This chain uses TRBV6-2 or TRBV6-3 with TRBJ2-2; 8 nucleotides align to TRBD2. The V gene's germline CDR1 is MNHEY and CDR2 SVGEGT. The CDR3 extends over 15 amino acids. Trimming cost V 5 bases and J 7 bases; bases outside gene matches: 9. The CDR3 reads CASSLAGGAFGELFF. The CDR3 coding sequence is TGTGCCAGCAGTCTCGCCGGGGGGGCCTTCGGGGAGCTGTTTTTT.

J is TRBJ1-1 and V is TRBV7-2, with D unresolved. The germline CDR1 and CDR2 sequences are SGHTA and FQGNSA. This CDR3 region has 13 residues. Deletions cut 1 base from V and 6 bases from J, with 9 bases between. The CDR3 region has the DNA TGTGCCAGCAGCTTAGTCGGGAGTGCTGAAGCTTTCTTT. Residues: CASSLVGSAEAFF.

CDR3 bases: TGTGCCAGCAGGAATTTGGCCAAAACCACAGATACGCAGTATTTT. Translating it yields CASRNLAKTTDTQYF. V gene TRBV6-5 combines with J gene TRBJ2-3; D is undetermined. The CDR3 loop spans 15 amino acids. Per the germline V gene, CDR1 is MNHEY and CDR2 is SVGAGI. V was trimmed by 6 bases and J by 2 bases, leaving 15 bases between them.

The chain links TRBV28 to TRBJ2-2; 7 nucleotides agree with TRBD2. There are 12 residues in the CDR3. Losses at the gene ends were 6 bases for V and 5 bases for J; bases not matched to a gene: 0. CDR1 and CDR2 (germline): MDHEN, SYDVKM. CDR3 bases: TGTGCCAGCAGGGGGGGGACCGGGGAGCTGTTTTTT. Residues: CASRGGTGELFF.

This chain links TRBV3-1 (or the pseudogene TRBV3-2) with TRBJ2-3; tentative D call: TRBD2 (5 bases). Germline lookup yields CDR1 LGHDT and CDR2 YNNKEL (reference sequence). This CDR3 comprises 14 residues. Trimming stripped 7 bases from V and 2 bases from J, with 13 bases between. The CDR3 DNA reads TGTGCCAGCACCGAGGGTCATTACACAGATACGCAGTATTTT. Protein: CASTEGHYTDTQYF.

J is TRBJ1-5 and V is TRBV19; 10 bases map to TRBD1. Germline values: CDR1 LNHDA, CDR2 SQIVND (reference sequence). V lost 5 bases and J lost 5; bases outside the gene matches: 9. This CDR3 has 16 residues. The CDR3 DNA sequence: TGTGCCAGTAGTCCTCCGGGACAGGGGCGGCATCAGCCCCAGCATTTT. Its protein is CASSPPGQGRHQPQHF.

The chain uses TRBV4-1 and TRBJ1-2; 7 nucleotides agree with TRBD1. Germline V lookup: CDR1 MGHRA, CDR2 YSYEKL. The V gene end was trimmed by 3 bases and the J gene end by 4 bases; junction bases not matched to a gene: 11. This CDR3 has 16 residues. The CDR3 is CASSQSTGEVTYGYTF. The CDR3 DNA reads as TGCGCCAGCAGCCAGTCCACAGGGGAAGTCACCTATGGCTACACCTTC.

This rearrangement joins TRBV11-3 to TRBJ2-5; TRBD1 matches at 10 bases. This CDR3 comprises 17 residues. J gave up 6 bases and V 6 bases, and 16 bases lay outside the gene matches. Germline CDR1 reads SGHNT; CDR2 reads YENEEA. CDR3 loop: CASSRNSGTGVGKTQYF. CDR3 coding DNA: TGTGCCAGCAGTCGTAATTCCGGGACAGGGGTCGGGAAGACCCAGTACTTC.

V and J are TRBV21-1 and TRBJ2-7; whether TRBD2, the table's D call, matches the DNA was not checked. TRBV21-1 is a documented pseudogene. The CDR3 extends over 23 amino acids. The DNA of the CDR3 is TGTGCCAGCAGCAAAGGATGGGGGACTAGCGGGCCCCCCCCATTGCGGGGTACCTACGAGCAGTACTTC. As protein: CASSKGWGTSGPPPLRGTYEQYF.

The V and J genes are TRBV9 and TRBJ1-1; TRBD1 matches at 7 bases. The V and J ends lost 0 bases and 1 base, in that order; junction bases with no gene match: 6. Per germline, CDR1 SGDLS and CDR2 YYNGEE. This CDR3 region has 16 residues. The DNA for the CDR3 is TGTGCCAGCAGCGTAGCTGGCGCAGGGGGGAACACTGAAGCTTTCTTT. Protein product: CASSVAGAGGNTEAFF.

This rearrangement joins TRBV4-3 to TRBJ2-3, with 10 positions matching TRBD1. The CDR3 spans 16 residues. Germline values: CDR1 LGHNA, CDR2 YSLEER. Trimming cost V 1 base and J 3 bases; bases outside gene matches: 4. CDR3 sequence reads: CASSQGTGGGTDTQYF. CDR3 nucleotide sequence: TGCGCCAGCAGCCAAGGGACAGGGGGAGGGACAGATACGCAGTATTTT.

This clone was detected once. The CDR3 DNA is TGTGCCAGCAGTTTTGGGTCGGCAGGGGCCACTAATCAGCCCCAGCATTTT. It encodes CASSFGSAGATNQPQHF. The genes are TRBV28 and TRBJ1-5, with TRBD1 as a possible D gene (6 bases). Looked up from germline, CDR1 is MDHEN and CDR2 is SYDVKM. The V end lost 3 bases, the J end lost 4 bases, and 19 bases lay between the germline ends. There are 17 residues in the CDR3. Drawing the rest from reference TRBV28 and TRBJ1-5, the complete variable domain is DVKVTQSSRYLVKRTGEKVFLECVQDMDHENMFWYRQDPGLGLRLIYFSYDVKMKEKGDIPEGYSVSREKKERFSLILESASTNQTSMYLCASSFGSAGATNQPQHFGDGTRLSIL.

V and J are TRBV11-1 and TRBJ2-1, with a possible D match to TRBD2 (6 bases). Germline V gene data show CDR1 as SGHAT and CDR2 as FQDESV (reference sequence). The CDR3 runs to 13 residues. Trimming took off 2 bases at V and 9 bases at J, with 11 bases between the two ends. The CDR3 reads CASSLQDGGEQFF. The CDR3 DNA reads TGTGCCAGCAGCTTACAAGACGGGGGTGAGCAGTTCTTC. The variable domain in full, with the rest retrieved from reference TRBV11-1 and TRBJ2-1, is EAEVAQSPRYKITEKSQAVAFWCDPISGHATLYWYRQILGQGPELLVQFQDESVVDDSQLPKDRFSAERLKGVDSTLKIQPAELGDSAMYLCASSLQDGGEQFFGPGTRLTVL.